This T cell receptor beta chain was observed in a study of control samples from healthy donors and cancer patients. Profiled with immunoSEQ multiplex PCR; TCRdb holds only in-frame clones, not every one. The sample holds about 180,000 clones, just over 90% seen once. The CDR3 contains 17 residues. Germline V gives CDR1 ENHRY, CDR2 SYGVKD. V lost 6 bases, J lost 5 bases, and 10 bases stayed unmatched. Sequencing input: blood. This clonotype was obtained from a man in his thirties or forties in good health. The J gene is TRBJ1-4, the V gene TRBV10-3, with 12 positions matching TRBD1. CDR3 loop: CAIRPGQGAYKNEKLFF. The CDR3 DNA is TGTGCCATCAGGCCGGGACAGGGGGCCTACAAAAATGAAAAACTGTTTTTT.